The TCR beta chain described here comes from a study of cytomegalovirus exposure and HLA in healthy donors. Study-level points and caveats: Both high specificity and high sensitivity reportedly marked the classifier's diagnosis of cytomegalovirus status. In a later analysis, TCR beta V- and J-gene trimming showed a link to a missense DCLRE1C variant. No immune exposure information besides CMV serostatus was available.

After removal of 1 base from V and 7 bases from J, the junction contained 1 base not matched to a gene. The CDR3 spans 14 residues. Germline values: CDR1 SGHTA, CDR2 FQGNSA. A multiplex PCR was run with 60 Vbeta primers and 13 Jbeta primers. Some clones are missing from TCRdb's copy, which holds only in-frame ones; the method was immunoSEQ multiplex PCR. The repertoire holds fewer than 200,000 clones, with around 75% as singletons. A remark on this clone: Antigen specificity is unknown.

The sample was PBMCs. The chain couples TRBV7-2 to TRBJ2-5, with TRBD2 matching over 12 bases. The sequence was obtained from a female donor in good health and CMV-seronegative. The CDR3 region is CASSLELAGGTQYF. The CDR3 DNA sequence: TGTGCCAGCAGCTTAGAACTAGCGGGGGGGACCCAGTACTTC.